The present T cell receptor beta chain was sequenced within a study of blood T cell repertoires in COVID-19. Study as a whole: Acute-phase and convalescent COVID-19 samples originated in the United States, Italy and Spain. Nucleic acid was either cDNA or gDNA, and it came from T cells, B-cell-depleted T cells, or PBMCs.

Per the authors' pipeline: Nucleated cell number was recorded as an estimate derived from reference gene primer amplification. Generated by immunoSEQ multiplex PCR, the TCRdb table keeps only in-frame clones and is missing some. Clone size and the V and J calls come from that table; the DNA yielded D and trimming. This sample carries some 150,000 clones, roughly 86% of them seen once, and the ten largest clones take around 1.6%. The CDR3 contains 14 residues. The J segment lost 2 bases and the V segment lost 4 bases, leaving 4 bases of the junction unmatched. The germline V gene has CDR1 ENHRY and CDR2 SYGVKD.

The clonotype comes from a woman aged 45-60 years with acute or convalescent COVID-19. This chain uses TRBV10-3 with TRBJ1-2; the match to TRBD1 covers 7 bases. Sequencing input: peripheral blood. CDR3 residues: CAISGSTGNYGYTF. CDR3 sequence (DNA): TGTGCCATCAGTGGTTCGACAGGGAACTATGGCTACACCTTC.